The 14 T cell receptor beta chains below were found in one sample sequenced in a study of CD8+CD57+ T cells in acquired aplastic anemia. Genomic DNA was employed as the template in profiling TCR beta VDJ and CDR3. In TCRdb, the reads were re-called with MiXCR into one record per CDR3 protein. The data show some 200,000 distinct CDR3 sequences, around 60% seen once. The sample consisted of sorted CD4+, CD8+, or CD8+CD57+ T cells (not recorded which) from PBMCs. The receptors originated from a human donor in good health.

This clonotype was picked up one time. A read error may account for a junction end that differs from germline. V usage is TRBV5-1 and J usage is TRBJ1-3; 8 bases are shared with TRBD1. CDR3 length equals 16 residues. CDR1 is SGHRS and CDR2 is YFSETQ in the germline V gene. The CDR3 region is CASSPGPGGRGNTIYF. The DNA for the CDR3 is TGTGCCAGCAGCCCCGGTCCAGGGGGCAGAGGAAACACCATATATTTT.

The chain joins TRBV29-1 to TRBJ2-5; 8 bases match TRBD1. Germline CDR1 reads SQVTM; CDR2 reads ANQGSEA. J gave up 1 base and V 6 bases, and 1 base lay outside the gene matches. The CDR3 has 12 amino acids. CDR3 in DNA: TGCAGCGTCACAGGGGGCCAAGAGACCCAGTACTTC. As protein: CSVTGGQETQYF.

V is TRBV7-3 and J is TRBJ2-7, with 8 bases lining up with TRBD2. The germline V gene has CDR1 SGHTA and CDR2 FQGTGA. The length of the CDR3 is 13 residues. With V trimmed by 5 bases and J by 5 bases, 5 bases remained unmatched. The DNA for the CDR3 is TGTGCCAGCAGCATAAGCGGGAGCGACGAGCAGTACTTC. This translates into CASSISGSDEQYF.

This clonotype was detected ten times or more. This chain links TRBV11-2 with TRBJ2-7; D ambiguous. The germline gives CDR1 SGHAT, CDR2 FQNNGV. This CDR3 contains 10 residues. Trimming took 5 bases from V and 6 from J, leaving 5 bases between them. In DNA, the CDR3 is TGTGCCAGCAGCGCCCTCGAGCAGTACTTC. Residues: CASSALEQYF. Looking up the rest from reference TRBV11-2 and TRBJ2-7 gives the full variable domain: EAGVAQSPRYKIIEKRQSVAFWCNPISGHATLYWYQQILGQGPKLLIQFQNNGVVDDSQLPKDRFSAERLKGVDSTLKIQPAKLEDSAVYLCASSALEQYFGPGTRLTVT.

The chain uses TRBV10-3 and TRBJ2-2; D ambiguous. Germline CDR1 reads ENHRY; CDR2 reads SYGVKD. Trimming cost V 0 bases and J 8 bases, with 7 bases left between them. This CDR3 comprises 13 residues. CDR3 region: CAISESDIGELFF. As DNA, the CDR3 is TGTGCCATCAGTGAGTCAGACATTGGGGAGCTGTTTTTT.

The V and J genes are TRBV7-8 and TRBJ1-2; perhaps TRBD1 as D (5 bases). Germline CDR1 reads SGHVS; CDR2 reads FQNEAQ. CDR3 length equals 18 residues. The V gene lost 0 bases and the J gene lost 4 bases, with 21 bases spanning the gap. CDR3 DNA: TGTGCCAGCAGCTTAGCTGCGGCAGGGTCCTATTTTTCCTATGGCTACACCTTC. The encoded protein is CASSLAAAGSYFSYGYTF.

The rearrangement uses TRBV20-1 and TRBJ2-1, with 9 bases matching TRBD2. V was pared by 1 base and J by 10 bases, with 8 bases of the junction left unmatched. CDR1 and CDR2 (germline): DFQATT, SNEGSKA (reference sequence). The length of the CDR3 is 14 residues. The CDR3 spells CSARGREGRGEQFF. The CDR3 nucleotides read TGCAGTGCTAGAGGGCGGGAGGGCCGAGGAGAGCAGTTCTTC.

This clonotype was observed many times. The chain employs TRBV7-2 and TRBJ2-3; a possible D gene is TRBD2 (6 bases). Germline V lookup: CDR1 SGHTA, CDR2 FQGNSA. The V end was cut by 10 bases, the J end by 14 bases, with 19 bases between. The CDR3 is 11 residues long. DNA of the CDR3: TGTGCCAACCCCCCGAGGGACTCTTCGTATTTT. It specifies CANPPRDSSYF.

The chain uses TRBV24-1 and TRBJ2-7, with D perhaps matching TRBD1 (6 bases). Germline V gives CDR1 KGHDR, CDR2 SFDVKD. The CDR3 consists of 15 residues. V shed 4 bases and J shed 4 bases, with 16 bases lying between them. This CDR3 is CATSESGQGRYEQYF. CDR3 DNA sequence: TGTGCCACCAGTGAGTCGGGACAAGGCCGTTACGAGCAGTACTTC.

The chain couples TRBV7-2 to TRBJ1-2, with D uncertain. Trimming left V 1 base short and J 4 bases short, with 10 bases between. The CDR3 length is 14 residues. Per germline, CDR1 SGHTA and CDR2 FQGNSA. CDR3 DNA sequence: TGTGCCAGCAGCTTAGATTTGGGCAGCTATGGCTACACCTTC. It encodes CASSLDLGSYGYTF. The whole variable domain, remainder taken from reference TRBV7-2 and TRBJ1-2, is GAGVSQSPSNKVTEKGKDVELRCDPISGHTALYWYRQSLGQGLEFLIYFQGNSAPDKSGLPSDRFSAERTGGSVSTLTIQRTQQEDSAVYLCASSLDLGSYGYTFGSGTRLTVV.

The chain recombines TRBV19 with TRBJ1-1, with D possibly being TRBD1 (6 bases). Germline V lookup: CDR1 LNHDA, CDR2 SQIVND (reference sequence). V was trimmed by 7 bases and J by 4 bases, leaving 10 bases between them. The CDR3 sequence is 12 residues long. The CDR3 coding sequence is TGTGCCAGTACGGCAGGGGCCACTGAAGCTTTCTTT. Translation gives CASTAGATEAFF. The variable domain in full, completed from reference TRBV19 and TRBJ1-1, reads DGGITQSPKYLFRKEGQNVTLSCEQNLNHDAMYWYRQDPGQGLRLIYYSQIVNDFQKGDIAEGYSVSREKKESFPLTVTSAQKNPTAFYLCASTAGATEAFFGQGTRLTVV.

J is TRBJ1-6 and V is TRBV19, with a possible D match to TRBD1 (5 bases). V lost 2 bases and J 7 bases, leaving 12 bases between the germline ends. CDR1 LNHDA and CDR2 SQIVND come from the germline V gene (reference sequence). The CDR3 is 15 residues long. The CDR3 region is CASSIRDGHNSPLHF. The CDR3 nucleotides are TGTGCCAGTAGTATAAGGGACGGACACAATTCACCCCTCCACTTT.

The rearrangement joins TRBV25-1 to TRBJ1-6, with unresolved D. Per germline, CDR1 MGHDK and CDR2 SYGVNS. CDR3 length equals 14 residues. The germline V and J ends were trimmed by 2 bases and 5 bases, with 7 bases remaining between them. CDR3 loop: CASSEVGDNSPLHF. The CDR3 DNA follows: TGTGCCAGCAGTGAAGTCGGCGATAATTCACCCCTCCACTTT.

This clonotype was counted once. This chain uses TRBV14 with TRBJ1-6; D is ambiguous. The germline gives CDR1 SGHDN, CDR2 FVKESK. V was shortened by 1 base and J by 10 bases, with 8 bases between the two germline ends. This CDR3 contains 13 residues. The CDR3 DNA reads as TGTGCCAGCAGCCAAGTGGTAGTGTCACCCCTCCACTTT. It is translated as CASSQVVVSPLHF.